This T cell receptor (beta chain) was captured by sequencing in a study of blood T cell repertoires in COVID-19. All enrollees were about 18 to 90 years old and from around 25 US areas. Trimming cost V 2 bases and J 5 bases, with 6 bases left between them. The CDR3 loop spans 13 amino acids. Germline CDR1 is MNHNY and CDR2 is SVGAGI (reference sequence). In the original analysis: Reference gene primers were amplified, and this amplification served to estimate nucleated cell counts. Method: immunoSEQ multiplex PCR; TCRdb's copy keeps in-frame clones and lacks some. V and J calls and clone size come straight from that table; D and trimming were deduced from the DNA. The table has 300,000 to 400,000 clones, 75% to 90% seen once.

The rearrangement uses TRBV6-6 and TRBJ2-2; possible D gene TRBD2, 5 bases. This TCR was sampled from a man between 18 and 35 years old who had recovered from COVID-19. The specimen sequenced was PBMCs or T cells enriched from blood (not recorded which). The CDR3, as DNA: TGTGCCAGCAGTTACAGGGAGACCGGGGAGCTGTTTTTT. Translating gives CASSYRETGELFF.